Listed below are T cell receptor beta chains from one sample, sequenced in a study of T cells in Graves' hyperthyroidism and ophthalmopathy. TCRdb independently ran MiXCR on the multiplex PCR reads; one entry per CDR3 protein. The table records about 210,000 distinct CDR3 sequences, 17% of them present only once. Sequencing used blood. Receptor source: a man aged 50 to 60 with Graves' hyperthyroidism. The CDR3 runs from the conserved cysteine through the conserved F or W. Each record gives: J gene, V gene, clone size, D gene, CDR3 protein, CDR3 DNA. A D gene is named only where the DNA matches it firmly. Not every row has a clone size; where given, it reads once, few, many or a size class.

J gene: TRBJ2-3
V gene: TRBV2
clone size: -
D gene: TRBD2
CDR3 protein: CASKPSGSPDTQYF
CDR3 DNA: TGTGCCAGCAAACCTAGCGGGAGCCCAGATACGCAGTATTTT

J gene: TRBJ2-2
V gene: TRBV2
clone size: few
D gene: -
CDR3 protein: CASSEQTGGELFF
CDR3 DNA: TGTGCCAGCAGTGAACAGACAGGTGGGGAGCTGTTTTTT

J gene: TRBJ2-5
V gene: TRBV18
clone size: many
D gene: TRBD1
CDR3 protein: CASSPPQGARETQYF
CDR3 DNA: TGTGCCAGCTCACCACCCCAGGGGGCGAGGGAGACCCAGTACTTC

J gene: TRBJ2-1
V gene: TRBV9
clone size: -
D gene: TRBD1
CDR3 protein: CASSVLGQGGDEQFF
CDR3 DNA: TGTGCCAGCAGCGTCTTGGGACAGGGTGGGGATGAGCAGTTCTTC

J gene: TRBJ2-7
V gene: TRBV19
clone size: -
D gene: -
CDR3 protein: CASSIAAYNEQYF
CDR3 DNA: TGTGCCAGTAGTATAGCAGCGTACAATGAGCAGTACTTC

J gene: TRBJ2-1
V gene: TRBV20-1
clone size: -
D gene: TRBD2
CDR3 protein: CSARTSGYNEQFF
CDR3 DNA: TGCAGTGCTAGGACTAGCGGATACAATGAGCAGTTCTTC

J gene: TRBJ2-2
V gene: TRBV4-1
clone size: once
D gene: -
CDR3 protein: CASRKGGGGGELFF
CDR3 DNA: TGCGCCAGCAGGAAAGGGGGAGGTGGCGGGGAGCTGTTTTTT

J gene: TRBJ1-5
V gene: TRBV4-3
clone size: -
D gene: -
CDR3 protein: CASSQDITGNQPQHF
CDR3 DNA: TGCGCCAGCAGCCAAGATATAACAGGCAATCAGCCCCAGCATTTT

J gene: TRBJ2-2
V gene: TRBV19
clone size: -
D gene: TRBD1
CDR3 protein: CASSLDRVSGELFF
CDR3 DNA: TGTGCCAGTAGTCTCGACAGGGTGAGCGGGGAGCTGTTTTTT

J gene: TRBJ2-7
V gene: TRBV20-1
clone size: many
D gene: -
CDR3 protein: CSAYRDRFSYEQYF
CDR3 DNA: TGCAGTGCCTACCGGGACCGCTTTTCCTACGAGCAGTACTTC

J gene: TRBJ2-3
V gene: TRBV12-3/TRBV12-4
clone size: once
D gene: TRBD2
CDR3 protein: CASSLREGVADTQYF
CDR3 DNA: TGTGCCAGCAGCCTGCGGGAGGGTGTTGCAGATACGCAGTATTTT

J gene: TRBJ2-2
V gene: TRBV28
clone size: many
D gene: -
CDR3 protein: CASSFMDTGELFF
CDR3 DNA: TGTGCCAGCAGTTTCATGGACACCGGGGAGCTGTTTTTT

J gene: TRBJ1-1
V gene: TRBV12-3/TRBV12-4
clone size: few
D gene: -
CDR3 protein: CASSWAGRGTEAFF
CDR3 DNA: TGTGCCAGCAGTTGGGCGGGAAGAGGGACTGAAGCTTTCTTT

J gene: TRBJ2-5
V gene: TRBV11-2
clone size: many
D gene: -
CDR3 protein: CASSERTADQETQYF
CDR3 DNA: TGTGCCAGCAGCGAACGAACGGCAGATCAAGAGACCCAGTACTTC

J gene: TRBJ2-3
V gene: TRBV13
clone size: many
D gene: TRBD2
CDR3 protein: CASSLWAGDTQYF
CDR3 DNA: TGTGCCAGCAGCTTATGGGCGGGAGACACGCAGTATTTT

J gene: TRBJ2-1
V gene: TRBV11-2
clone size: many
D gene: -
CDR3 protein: CASSRIRNEQFF
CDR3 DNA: TGTGCCAGCAGTCGTATCAGGAATGAGCAGTTCTTC

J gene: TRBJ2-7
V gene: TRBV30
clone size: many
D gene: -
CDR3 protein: CAWSRTYEQYF
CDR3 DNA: TGTGCCTGGAGTCGGACCTACGAGCAGTACTTC

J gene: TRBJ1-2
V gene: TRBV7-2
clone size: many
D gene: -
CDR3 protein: CASSFDGNYGYTF
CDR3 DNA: TGTGCCAGCAGCTTTGACGGAAACTATGGCTACACCTTC

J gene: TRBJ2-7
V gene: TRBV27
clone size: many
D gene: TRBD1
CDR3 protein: CASSFLDRVGYEQYF
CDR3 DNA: TGTGCCAGCAGTTTCTTGGACAGGGTGGGATACGAGCAGTACTTC

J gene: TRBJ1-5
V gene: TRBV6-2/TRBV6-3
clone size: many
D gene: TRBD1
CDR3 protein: CASRYRTGAYSNQPQHF
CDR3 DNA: TGTGCCAGCAGATATCGGACAGGGGCCTATAGCAATCAGCCCCAGCATTTT

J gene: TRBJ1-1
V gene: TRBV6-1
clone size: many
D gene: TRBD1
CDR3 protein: CASSDRARTEAFF
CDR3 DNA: TGTGCCAGCTCGGACAGGGCGAGGACTGAAGCTTTCTTT

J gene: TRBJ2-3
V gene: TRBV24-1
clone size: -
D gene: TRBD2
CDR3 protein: CATSNLADTDTQYF
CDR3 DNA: TGTGCCACCAGTAATCTAGCGGACACAGATACGCAGTATTTT

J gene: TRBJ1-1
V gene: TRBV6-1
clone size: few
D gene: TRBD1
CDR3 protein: CASSEALQGAAFF
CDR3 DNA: TGTGCCAGCAGTGAAGCCTTACAGGGGGCTGCTTTCTTT

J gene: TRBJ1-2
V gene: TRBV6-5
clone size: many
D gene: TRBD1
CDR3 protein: CASSYARTGGGYGYTF
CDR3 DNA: TGTGCCAGCAGTTACGCCCGGACAGGGGGTGGCTATGGCTACACCTTC

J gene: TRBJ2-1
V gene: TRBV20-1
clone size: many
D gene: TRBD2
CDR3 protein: CSARVGSGLAGGNEQFF
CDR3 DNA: TGCAGTGCTAGAGTAGGCTCGGGACTAGCGGGAGGCAATGAGCAGTTCTTC

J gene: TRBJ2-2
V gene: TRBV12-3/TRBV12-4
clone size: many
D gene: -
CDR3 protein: CASSFQKANTGELFF
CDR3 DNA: TGTGCCAGCAGTTTCCAGAAAGCCAACACCGGGGAGCTGTTTTTT

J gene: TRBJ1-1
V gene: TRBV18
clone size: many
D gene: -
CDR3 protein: CASSPGLETEAFF
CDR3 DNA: TGTGCCAGCTCACCCGGGCTAGAGACTGAAGCTTTCTTT

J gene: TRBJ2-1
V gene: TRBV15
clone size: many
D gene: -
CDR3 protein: CATSMTRDSDNEQFF
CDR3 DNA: TGTGCCACCAGCATGACCCGGGACTCGGACAATGAGCAGTTCTTC

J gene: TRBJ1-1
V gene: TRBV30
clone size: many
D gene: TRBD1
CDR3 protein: CALDLGQGAKRAFF
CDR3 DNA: TGTGCCCTGGACCTAGGACAGGGGGCGAAAAGAGCTTTCTTT

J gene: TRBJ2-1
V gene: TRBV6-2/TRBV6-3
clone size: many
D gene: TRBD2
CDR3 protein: CASLGSLAGGSYNEQFF
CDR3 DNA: TGTGCCAGCCTCGGATCGCTAGCGGGAGGCTCCTACAATGAGCAGTTCTTC

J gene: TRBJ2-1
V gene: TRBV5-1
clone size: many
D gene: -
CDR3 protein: CASTALARDNEQFF
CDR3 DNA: TGCGCCAGCACCGCCCTAGCTCGGGACAATGAGCAGTTCTTC

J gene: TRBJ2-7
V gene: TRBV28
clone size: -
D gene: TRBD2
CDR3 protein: CASSLILAGSYEQYF
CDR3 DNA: TGTGCCAGCAGTTTAATACTAGCGGGGTCTTACGAGCAGTACTTC

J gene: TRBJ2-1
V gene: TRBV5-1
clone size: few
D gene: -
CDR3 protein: CASSLFRGGGEFF
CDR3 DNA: TGCGCCAGCAGCTTGTTCCGAGGTGGGGGTGAGTTCTTC

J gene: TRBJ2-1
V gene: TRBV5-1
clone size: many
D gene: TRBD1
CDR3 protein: CASSLPGTGYDEQFF
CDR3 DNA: TGCGCCAGCAGCTTGCCCGGGACAGGGTATGATGAGCAGTTCTTC

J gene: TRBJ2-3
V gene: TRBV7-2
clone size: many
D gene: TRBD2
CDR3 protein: CASSLSSGRAPDTQYF
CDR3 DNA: TGTGCCAGCAGCTTAAGTAGCGGGAGGGCCCCAGATACGCAGTATTTT

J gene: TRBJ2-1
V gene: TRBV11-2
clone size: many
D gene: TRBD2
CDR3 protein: CASSLLAGIEQFF
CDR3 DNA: TGTGCCAGCAGCTTACTAGCGGGGATAGAGCAGTTCTTC

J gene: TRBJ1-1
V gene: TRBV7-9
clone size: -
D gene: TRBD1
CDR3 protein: CASSSRTGPYTEAFF
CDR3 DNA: TGTGCCAGCAGCTCCAGGACAGGACCATACACTGAAGCTTTCTTT

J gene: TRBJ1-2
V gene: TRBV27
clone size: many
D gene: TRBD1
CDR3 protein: CASSRGTGYGYTF
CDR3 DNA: TGTGCCAGCAGTCGGGGGACAGGATATGGCTACACCTTC

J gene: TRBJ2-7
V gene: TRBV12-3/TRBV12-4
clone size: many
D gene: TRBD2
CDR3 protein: CASSLTSVYEQYF
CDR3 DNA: TGTGCCAGCAGTCTGACTAGCGTCTACGAGCAGTACTTC

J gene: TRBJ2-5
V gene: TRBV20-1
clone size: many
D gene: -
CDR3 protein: CSAPTTTEETQYF
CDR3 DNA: TGCAGTGCTCCGACGACTACCGAAGAGACCCAGTACTTC

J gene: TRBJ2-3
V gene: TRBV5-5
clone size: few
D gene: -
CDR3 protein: CASSPTRGAADTQYF
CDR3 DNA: TGTGCCAGCAGCCCTACTCGGGGGGCGGCGGATACGCAGTATTTT

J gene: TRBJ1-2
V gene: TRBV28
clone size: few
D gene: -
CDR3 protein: CASGGSTLTANYGYTF
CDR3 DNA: TGTGCCAGCGGAGGCTCTACTCTGACGGCTAACTATGGCTACACCTTC

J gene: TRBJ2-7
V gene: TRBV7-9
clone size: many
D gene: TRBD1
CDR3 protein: CASSFGGDRGIYEQYF
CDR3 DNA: TGTGCCAGCAGCTTCGGTGGGGACAGGGGAATCTACGAGCAGTACTTC

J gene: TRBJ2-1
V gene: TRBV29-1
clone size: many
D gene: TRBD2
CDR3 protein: CSVLTSGSVNEQFF
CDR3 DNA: TGCAGCGTCCTGACTAGCGGGAGTGTAAATGAGCAGTTCTTC

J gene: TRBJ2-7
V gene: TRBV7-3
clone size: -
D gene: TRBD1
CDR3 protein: CASSLRPGGYEQYF
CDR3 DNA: TGTGCCAGCAGCTTACGGCCAGGGGGCTACGAGCAGTACTTC

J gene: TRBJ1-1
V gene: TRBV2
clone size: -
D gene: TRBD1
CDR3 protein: CASSGAGQGDTEAFF
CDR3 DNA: TGTGCCAGCAGTGGCGCTGGACAGGGGGACACTGAAGCTTTCTTT

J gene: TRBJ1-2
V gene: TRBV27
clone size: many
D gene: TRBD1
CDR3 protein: CASRRQGAYGYTF
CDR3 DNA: TGTGCCAGCAGAAGACAGGGTGCCTATGGCTACACCTTC

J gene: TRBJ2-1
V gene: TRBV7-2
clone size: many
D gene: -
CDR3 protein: CASSPLVRRRDSNEQFF
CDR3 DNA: TGTGCCAGCAGCCCCTTGGTACGACGGCGGGACTCGAATGAGCAGTTCTTC

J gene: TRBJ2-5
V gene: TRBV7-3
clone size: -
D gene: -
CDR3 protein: CASSQTPEETQYF
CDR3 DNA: TGTGCCAGCAGCCAGACCCCCGAGGAGACCCAGTACTTC